The rows below give T cell receptor beta chains drawn from one sample of a study of T-cell reconstitution after alpha-beta-depleted transplantation in children. One entry per CDR3 protein results from TCRdb running MiXCR on the PCR reads. The sample shows about 98,000 distinct CDR3 sequences, 5% to 6% of them seen only once. The sequenced sample was PBMCs, mostly from graft donor cells, obtained 60 days after TCRalphabeta/CD19-depleted stem cell transplant. These TCRs come from a female patient aged 2-9 years who had a stem cell transplant for Fanconi anemia, so the T cells may come from the graft donor. Each CDR3 is given with its conserved first and last residue. A D gene is named only where the DNA matches it firmly. Size tells how often a clone was seen (once, few, many) or the class of an expanded clone, and some rows leave it out.

j_gene | d_gene | abundance | v_gene | CDR3nt | CDR3aa
TRBJ1-5 | - | few | TRBV7-8 | TGTGCCAGCAGCTTAGCGCTAAACGAATATAGCAATCAGCCCCAGCATTTT | CASSLALNEYSNQPQHF
TRBJ2-1 | - | many | TRBV6-5 | TGTGCCAGCAGTTCACGGGGGCCGAGCTCCTACAATGAGCAGTTCTTC | CASSSRGPSSYNEQFF
TRBJ1-6 | TRBD1 | many | TRBV7-2 | TGTGCCAGCAGCTCCCCGGGACAGTATAATTCACCCCTCCACTTT | CASSSPGQYNSPLHF
TRBJ1-2 | TRBD1 | - | TRBV20-1 | TGCAGTGCTAGACAGGGACAGGGGGCTCACTATGGCTACACCTTC | CSARQGQGAHYGYTF
TRBJ2-3 | - | many | TRBV12-3/TRBV12-4 | TGTGCCAGCAGTCCCCTAGGCGGCACAGATACGCAGTATTTT | CASSPLGGTDTQYF
TRBJ2-1 | TRBD1 | many | TRBV28 | TGTGCCATAGGTAGGACAGGACGGAATGAGCAGTTCTTC | CAIGRTGRNEQFF
TRBJ2-5 | - | many | TRBV10-3 | TGTGCCATCAGTGAGTCTACCGAGACCCAGTACTTC | CAISESTETQYF
TRBJ2-3 | TRBD2 | few | TRBV5-1 | TGCGCCAGCAGCTCCAATAGCGGGAGGGCCTCAGATACGCAGTATTTT | CASSSNSGRASDTQYF
TRBJ2-7 | - | - | TRBV12-3/TRBV12-4 | TGTGCCAGCAGTTTCCAAATGGCCTACGAGCAGTACTTC | CASSFQMAYEQYF
TRBJ2-7 | - | - | TRBV28 | TGTGCCAGCACCCCTTCAGAGTATGTTCCCTACGAGCAGTACTTC | CASTPSEYVPYEQYF
TRBJ2-3 | - | many | TRBV12-3/TRBV12-4 | TGTGCCAGCGCCCTAGCTCCATTAGATACGCAGTATTTT | CASALAPLDTQYF
TRBJ1-1 | - | many | TRBV21-1 | TGTGCCAGCAGCCCGCAATTCACCCGAGTCACTGAAGCTTTCTTT | CASSPQFTRVTEAFF
TRBJ2-1 | TRBD2 | many | TRBV12-3/TRBV12-4 | TGTGCCAGCAACCTAGCGGGAGGGGAGCAGTTCTTC | CASNLAGGEQFF
TRBJ2-1 | - | many | TRBV3-1 | TGTGCCAGCAGCCAAGACAGGCGAGATGAGCAGTTCTTC | CASSQDRRDEQFF
TRBJ2-5 | TRBD2 | few | TRBV5-1 | TGCGCCAGCAGCTTCGTCGGGACTAGCGGCTCAGAGACCCAGTACTTC | CASSFVGTSGSETQYF
TRBJ2-1 | - | many | TRBV5-1 | TGCGCCAGCAGCTTGGCCCCTACGGGAGCGCAGTTCTTC | CASSLAPTGAQFF
TRBJ2-7 | TRBD2 | many | TRBV12-3/TRBV12-4 | TGTGCCAGCAGGTCCCAGATTAGCGGGAGGGAATACGAGCAGTACTTC | CASRSQISGREYEQYF
TRBJ2-7 | TRBD2 | many | TRBV7-3 | TGTGCCAGCAGCTTAACCCGAAAAGGACCGACTAGCGGGAGTTCCTACGAGCAGTACTTC | CASSLTRKGPTSGSSYEQYF
TRBJ1-3 | - | many | TRBV12-3/TRBV12-4 | TGTGCCAGCAGTCCCTTGGGCTCTGGAAACACCATATATTTT | CASSPLGSGNTIYF